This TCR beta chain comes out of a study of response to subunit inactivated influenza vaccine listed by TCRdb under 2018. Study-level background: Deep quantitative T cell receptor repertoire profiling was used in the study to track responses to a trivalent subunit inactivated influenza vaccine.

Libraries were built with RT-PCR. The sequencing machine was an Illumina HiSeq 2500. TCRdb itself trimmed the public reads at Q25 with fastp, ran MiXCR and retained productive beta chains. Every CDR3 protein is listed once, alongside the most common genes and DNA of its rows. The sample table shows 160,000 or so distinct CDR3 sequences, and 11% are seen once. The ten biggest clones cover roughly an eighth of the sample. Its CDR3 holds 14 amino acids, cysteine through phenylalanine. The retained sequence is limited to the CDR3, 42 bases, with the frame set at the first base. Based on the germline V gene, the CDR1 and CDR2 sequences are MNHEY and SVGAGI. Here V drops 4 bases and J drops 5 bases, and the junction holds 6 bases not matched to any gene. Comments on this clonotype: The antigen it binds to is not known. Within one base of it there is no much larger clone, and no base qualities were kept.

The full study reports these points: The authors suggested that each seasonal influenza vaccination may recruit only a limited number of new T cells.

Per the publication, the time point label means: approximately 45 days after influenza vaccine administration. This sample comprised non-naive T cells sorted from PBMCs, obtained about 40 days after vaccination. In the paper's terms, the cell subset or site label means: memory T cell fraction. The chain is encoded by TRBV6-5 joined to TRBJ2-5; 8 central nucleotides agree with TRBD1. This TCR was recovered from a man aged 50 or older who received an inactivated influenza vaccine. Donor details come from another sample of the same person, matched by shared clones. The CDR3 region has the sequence CASSSGQGSETQYF. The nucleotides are TGTGCCAGCAGTTCCGGACAGGGATCGGAGACCCAGTACTTC.